The following is a T cell receptor (beta chain) sequence with its context. The antigen remains undetermined. The data belong to a study of CD8 T cells in ankylosing spondylitis. TCRdb called the 5' RACE reads again in MiXCR, with one record for every CDR3 protein. Among 450,000 to 550,000 distinct CDR3 sequences listed, less than 6% were seen once. Study-level results: Those disease-linked clones were CD8+; they were also relatively rare in peripheral blood. Ankylosing spondylitis blood appeared to carry a characteristic TCR beta motif of fewer than 10 highly homologous variants.

Germline V gene sequence: CDR1 SGHRS, CDR2 YFSETQ. This CDR3 has 19 amino acids. J gave up 2 bases and V 3 bases, and 13 bases lay outside the gene matches. This chain connects TRBV5-1 to TRBJ2-7; 14 bases fit TRBD2. The specimen was blood, either unsorted or a sorted T cell fraction (not recorded which). This sequence originates from a male donor with ankylosing spondylitis. The DNA for the CDR3 is TGCGCCAGCAGCTCCTTCGGCGGGACTAGCGGGAGCATCCCCTACGAGCAGTACTTC. This codes for CASSSFGGTSGSIPYEQYF.